This is a list of T cell receptor beta chains from one sample in a study of vaccination and CD4 T cells after COVID-19. TCRdb passed the PCR reads through MiXCR, listing each CDR3 protein once. This table holds around 18,000 distinct CDR3 sequences, less than 45% found once. These receptors lack a known antigen. The input for sequencing was CD4+ T cells from blood, cultured in vitro, taken before SARS-CoV-2 vaccination. The origin of the receptors is a human donor who received a COVID-19 vaccine. Each CDR3 is given with its conserved first and last residue. Fields, in order: V gene, clone size, D gene, J gene, CDR3 protein, CDR3 DNA. The D gene is left open where the match is weak. Size is omitted from some rows. Given values are once, few, many or a class for expanded clones.

V: TRBV19
size: few
D: TRBD1
J: TRBJ1-1
CDR3: CASSIDPFGEGASAFF
DNA: TGTGCCAGTAGTATAGACCCGTTTGGGGAGGGGGCGTCAGCTTTCTTT

V: TRBV12-3/TRBV12-4
size: -
D: TRBD1
J: TRBJ1-5
CDR3: CASSFFRGQPQHF
DNA: TGTGCCAGCAGTTTCTTCAGGGGGCAGCCCCAGCATTTT

V: TRBV6-1
size: -
D: -
J: TRBJ1-2
CDR3: CASSDTIQGYGYTF
DNA: TGTGCCAGCAGTGACACGATCCAGGGCTATGGCTACACCTTC

V: TRBV29-1
size: -
D: TRBD2
J: TRBJ2-3
CDR3: CSVPSSGASTDTQYF
DNA: TGCAGCGTCCCGTCTAGCGGGGCTAGCACAGATACGCAGTATTTT

V: TRBV24-1
size: -
D: TRBD1
J: TRBJ2-1
CDR3: CATSETGGEQFF
DNA: TGTGCCACCAGTGAGACAGGGGGTGAGCAGTTCTTC

V: TRBV6-5
size: few
D: -
J: TRBJ2-6
CDR3: CASSYSTGGANVLTF
DNA: TGTGCCAGCAGTTACTCGACAGGAGGGGCCAACGTCCTGACTTTC

V: TRBV7-9
size: few
D: -
J: TRBJ1-2
CDR3: CASSLSDYGYTF
DNA: TGTGCCAGCAGCTTGTCAGATTATGGCTACACCTTC

V: TRBV12-3/TRBV12-4
size: -
D: TRBD1
J: TRBJ1-3
CDR3: CASSPRQGWGNTIYF
DNA: TGTGCCAGCAGTCCCCGACAGGGGTGGGGAAACACCATATATTTT

V: TRBV7-2
size: -
D: TRBD1
J: TRBJ2-5
CDR3: CASSRYPPGGAGRGETQYF
DNA: TGTGCCAGCAGCCGTTATCCTCCAGGGGGCGCCGGGAGAGGAGAGACCCAGTACTTC

V: TRBV27
size: -
D: -
J: TRBJ1-1
CDR3: CASNLNSLLNTEAFF
DNA: TGTGCCAGCAACTTAAACAGCCTCTTGAACACTGAAGCTTTCTTT

V: TRBV10-3
size: -
D: TRBD2
J: TRBJ2-3
CDR3: CAISEELAGGNTQYF
DNA: TGTGCCATCAGTGAGGAACTAGCGGGGGGAAATACGCAGTATTTT

V: TRBV18
size: -
D: -
J: TRBJ2-5
CDR3: CASSTTADGETQYF
DNA: TGTGCCAGCTCAACTACAGCAGATGGGGAGACCCAGTACTTC

V: TRBV7-6
size: -
D: -
J: TRBJ2-5
CDR3: CASSLALSGGRETQYF
DNA: TGTGCCAGCAGCTTAGCTCTGTCCGGGGGCAGAGAGACCCAGTACTTC

V: TRBV19
size: -
D: -
J: TRBJ1-5
CDR3: CASSMNGNQPQHF
DNA: TGTGCCAGTAGTATGAACGGGAATCAGCCCCAGCATTTT

V: TRBV19
size: -
D: TRBD1
J: TRBJ1-5
CDR3: CASSMTRGHQPQHF
DNA: TGTGCCAGTAGTATGACGAGGGGGCATCAGCCCCAGCATTTT

V: TRBV11-3
size: once
D: -
J: TRBJ2-7
CDR3: CASSRAGQASYEQYF
DNA: TGTGCCAGCAGCCGAGCCGGACAAGCCTCCTACGAGCAGTACTTC

V: TRBV4-1
size: few
D: TRBD2
J: TRBJ2-5
CDR3: CASSLRQRGGLETQYF
DNA: TGCGCCAGCAGCCTCAGGCAGCGGGGGGGCCTCGAGACCCAGTACTTC

V: TRBV12-5
size: few
D: -
J: TRBJ1-1
CDR3: CASGLGRINTEAFF
DNA: TGTGCTAGTGGTTTGGGGCGGATTAACACTGAAGCTTTCTTT

V: TRBV2
size: -
D: TRBD1
J: TRBJ1-1
CDR3: CASSELQIRTGNTEAFF
DNA: TGTGCCAGCAGTGAATTACAAATACGGACAGGGAACACTGAAGCTTTCTTT

V: TRBV28
size: -
D: -
J: TRBJ2-5
CDR3: CASSRQNQGQETQYF
DNA: TGTGCCAGCAGTCGGCAGAACCAGGGGCAAGAGACCCAGTACTTC

V: TRBV20-1
size: few
D: -
J: TRBJ2-7
CDR3: CSAYPIGTYEQYF
DNA: TGCAGTGCATATCCTATAGGCACCTACGAGCAGTACTTC

V: TRBV7-9
size: -
D: TRBD1
J: TRBJ2-5
CDR3: CASSSVGTGGRETQYF
DNA: TGTGCCAGCAGCTCCGTCGGGACAGGGGGCCGGGAGACCCAGTACTTC

V: TRBV19
size: -
D: TRBD1
J: TRBJ1-2
CDR3: CASSEGQGIYGYTF
DNA: TGTGCCAGTAGTGAGGGACAGGGCATCTATGGCTACACCTTC

V: TRBV18
size: -
D: -
J: TRBJ1-5
CDR3: CASSPSGGDQPQHF
DNA: TGTGCCAGCTCACCCAGCGGGGGGGATCAGCCCCAGCATTTT

V: TRBV6-2/TRBV6-3
size: few
D: TRBD1
J: TRBJ1-1
CDR3: CASSKDRTNTEAFF
DNA: TGTGCCAGCAGTAAGGACAGGACGAACACTGAAGCTTTCTTT